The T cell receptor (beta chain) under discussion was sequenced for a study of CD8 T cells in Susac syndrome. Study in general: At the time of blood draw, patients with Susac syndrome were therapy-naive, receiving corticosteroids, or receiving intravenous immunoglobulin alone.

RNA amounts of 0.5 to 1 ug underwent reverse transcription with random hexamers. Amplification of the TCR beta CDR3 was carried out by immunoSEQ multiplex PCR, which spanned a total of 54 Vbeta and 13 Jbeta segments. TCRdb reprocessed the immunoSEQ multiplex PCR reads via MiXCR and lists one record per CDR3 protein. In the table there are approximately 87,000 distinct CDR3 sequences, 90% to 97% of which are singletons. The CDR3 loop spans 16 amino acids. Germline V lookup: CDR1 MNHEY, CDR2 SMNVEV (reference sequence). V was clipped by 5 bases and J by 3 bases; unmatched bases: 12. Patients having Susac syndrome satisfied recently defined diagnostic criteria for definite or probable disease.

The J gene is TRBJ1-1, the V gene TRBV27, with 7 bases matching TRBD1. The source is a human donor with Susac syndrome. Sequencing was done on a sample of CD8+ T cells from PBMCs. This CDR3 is CASSPFTRTGDTEAFF. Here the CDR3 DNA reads TGTGCCAGCAGTCCTTTTACCCGGACAGGAGACACTGAAGCTTTCTTT.